This is a list of T cell receptor beta chains from one sample in a study of cytomegalovirus exposure and HLA in healthy donors. The table came from immunoSEQ multiplex PCR; TCRdb's copy has only in-frame clones and leaves some out. This sample has about 180,000 clones, with 82% found just once. The sequencing input was PBMCs. All receptors derive from a man aged 35 to 55 in good health and CMV-seronegative. The CDR3 runs from the conserved cysteine through the conserved F or W. Fields, in order: clone size, V gene, J gene, D gene, CDR3 DNA, CDR3 protein. A D gene is named only where the DNA matches it firmly. Some rows have no size entry. The others give once, few or many, or a class for an expanded clone.

clone_size: -; v_call: TRBV4-2; j_call: TRBJ2-3; d_call: TRBD2; cdr3_nt: TGTGCCAGCAGCCAAGAAGCGAGACTAGCTCCCGTGGGGGATACGCAGTATTTT; cdr3_aa: CASSQEARLAPVGDTQYF
clone_size: few; v_call: TRBV5-1; j_call: TRBJ2-2; d_call: -; cdr3_nt: TGCGCCAGCAGCTTCCTAGCAGGTGACACCGGGGAGCTGTTTTTT; cdr3_aa: CASSFLAGDTGELFF
clone_size: -; v_call: TRBV4-2; j_call: TRBJ2-1; d_call: TRBD2; cdr3_nt: TGTGCCAGCAGCCATGGCCCCCCCTCTAGCGGCTACCCCAATGAGCAGTTCTTC; cdr3_aa: CASSHGPPSSGYPNEQFF
clone_size: -; v_call: TRBV28; j_call: TRBJ2-1; d_call: TRBD2; cdr3_nt: TGTGCCAGCAGGGGGAGCGGGACTAGCGGGGGGGCCTACAATGAGCAGTTCTTC; cdr3_aa: CASRGSGTSGGAYNEQFF
clone_size: -; v_call: TRBV23-1; j_call: TRBJ2-1; d_call: -; cdr3_nt: TGCGCCAGCAGTCGCCCGACAGAAGGCCCTTACAATGAGCAGTTCTTC; cdr3_aa: CASSRPTEGPYNEQFF
clone_size: few; v_call: TRBV13; j_call: TRBJ1-2; d_call: -; cdr3_nt: TGTGCCAGCAGCTTTCCGCCAGGGAGGGAATATGGCTACACCTTC; cdr3_aa: CASSFPPGREYGYTF
clone_size: -; v_call: TRBV5-1; j_call: TRBJ2-1; d_call: TRBD2; cdr3_nt: TGCGCCAGCAGCAAATCGATTTCTAGCGGGATGAGCCCCTACAATGAGCAGTTCTTC; cdr3_aa: CASSKSISSGMSPYNEQFF
clone_size: -; v_call: TRBV6-5; j_call: TRBJ1-2; d_call: TRBD1; cdr3_nt: TGTGCCAGCAGCAGACAGGGCTATGGCTACACCTTC; cdr3_aa: CASSRQGYGYTF
clone_size: -; v_call: TRBV19; j_call: TRBJ2-2; d_call: -; cdr3_nt: TGTGCCAGTAGCCCAAACGGCGGGACTAACACCGGGGAGCTGTTTTTT; cdr3_aa: CASSPNGGTNTGELFF
clone_size: once; v_call: TRBV27; j_call: TRBJ2-7; d_call: -; cdr3_nt: TGTGCCAGCAGTTATTCTTGGCAGGGGCCCAGCGAGCAGTACTTC; cdr3_aa: CASSYSWQGPSEQYF
clone_size: -; v_call: TRBV7-2; j_call: TRBJ1-2; d_call: TRBD1; cdr3_nt: TGTGCCAGCAGCCCTACCGGGACAGGTATCAACTATGGCTACACCTTC; cdr3_aa: CASSPTGTGINYGYTF
clone_size: once; v_call: TRBV5-5; j_call: TRBJ2-1; d_call: -; cdr3_nt: TGTGCCAGCAGCTTGGTGGCTGTTCTCTACAATGAGCAGTTCTTC; cdr3_aa: CASSLVAVLYNEQFF
clone_size: few; v_call: TRBV30; j_call: TRBJ1-2; d_call: -; cdr3_nt: TGTGCCTGGAGTGGGACCGGGAGGAACTATGGCTACACCTTC; cdr3_aa: CAWSGTGRNYGYTF
clone_size: -; v_call: TRBV12-5; j_call: TRBJ1-1; d_call: TRBD1; cdr3_nt: TGTGCTAGTGGTTCCCGGGACAGTGAAGCTTTCTTT; cdr3_aa: CASGSRDSEAFF
clone_size: -; v_call: TRBV7-2; j_call: TRBJ1-2; d_call: -; cdr3_nt: TGTGCCAGCAGCCTAGGGCCGGGGGGCGGGTATGGCTACACCTTC; cdr3_aa: CASSLGPGGGYGYTF
clone_size: once; v_call: TRBV6-5; j_call: TRBJ1-3; d_call: TRBD1; cdr3_nt: TGTGCCAGCAGTCCTTCGACAGGGAGCGGAAACACCATATATTTT; cdr3_aa: CASSPSTGSGNTIYF
clone_size: -; v_call: TRBV7-9; j_call: TRBJ2-2; d_call: -; cdr3_nt: TGTGCCAGCAGCCCTAAAGCCGGGGAGCTGTTTTTT; cdr3_aa: CASSPKAGELFF